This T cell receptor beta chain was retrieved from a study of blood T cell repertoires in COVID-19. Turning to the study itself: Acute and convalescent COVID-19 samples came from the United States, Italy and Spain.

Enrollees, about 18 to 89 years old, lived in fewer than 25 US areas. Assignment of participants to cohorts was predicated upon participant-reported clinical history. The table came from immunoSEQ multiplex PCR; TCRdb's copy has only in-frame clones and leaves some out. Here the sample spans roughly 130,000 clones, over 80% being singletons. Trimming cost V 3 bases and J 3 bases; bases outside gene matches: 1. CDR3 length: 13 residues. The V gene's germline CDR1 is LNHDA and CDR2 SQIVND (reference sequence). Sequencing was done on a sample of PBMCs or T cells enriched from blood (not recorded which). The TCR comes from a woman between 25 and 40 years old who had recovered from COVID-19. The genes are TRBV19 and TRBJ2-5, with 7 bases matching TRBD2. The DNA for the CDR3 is TGTGCCAGTAGTATTGGGGGGGAAGAGACCCAGTACTTC. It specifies CASSIGGEETQYF.